The rows below give T cell receptor beta chains drawn from one sample of a study of blood T cell repertoires in COVID-19. The assay was immunoSEQ multiplex PCR, and TCRdb's table has in-frame clones only and misses some. The table lists tens of thousands of clones, 88% of them singletons, with around 8.5% in the top ten. Specimen: peripheral blood. Receptors were obtained from a man in his sixties with active COVID-19. The CDR3 runs from the conserved cysteine through the conserved F or W. Fields, in order: J gene, V gene, D gene, CDR3 length, clone size, CDR3 protein, CDR3 DNA. D genes are given only for firm matches. Not every row has a clone size; where given, it reads once, few, many or a size class.

>TRBJ2-7|TRBV10-2|TRBD2|14|NA
CASSPSGRDYEQYF
TGCGCCAGCAGTCCAAGCGGGAGGGACTACGAGCAGTACTTC
>TRBJ1-1|TRBV19|NA|15|NA
CASSIQSQGRAEAFF
TGTGCCAGTAGTATTCAGTCTCAGGGTAGAGCTGAAGCTTTCTTT
>TRBJ1-5|TRBV27|NA|13|NA
CASSKEGEQPQHF
TGTGCCAGCAGTAAGGAGGGAGAACAGCCCCAGCATTTT
>TRBJ2-7|TRBV27|TRBD1|13|once
CASRGTGRHEQYF
TGTGCCAGCAGGGGGACAGGGAGGCACGAGCAGTACTTC
>TRBJ2-7|TRBV5-6|NA|16|NA
CASSEFRETYSYEQYF
TGTGCCAGCTCGGAGTTCCGGGAAACTTACTCCTACGAGCAGTACTTC
>TRBJ2-5|TRBV12-3/TRBV12-4|NA|12|NA
CASTAQGETQYF
TGTGCCAGCACCGCCCAGGGAGAGACCCAGTACTTC
>TRBJ1-1|TRBV2|NA|14|NA
CASRTAGMNTEAFF
TGTGCCAGTAGGACAGCCGGAATGAACACTGAAGCTTTCTTT
>TRBJ2-1|TRBV2|TRBD2|16|NA
CASSDITGTIYNEQFF
TGTGCCAGCAGTGATATAACCGGGACTATCTACAATGAGCAGTTCTTC
>TRBJ2-2|TRBV10-1|TRBD1|14|NA
CASSTGTDTAELFF
TGCGCCAGCAGTACCGGGACAGATACCGCGGAGCTGTTTTTT
>TRBJ2-7|TRBV11-2|NA|14|NA
CASSLVGGINEQYF
TGTGCCAGCAGCCTCGTCGGCGGGATCAACGAGCAGTACTTC
>TRBJ1-2|TRBV24-1|NA|12|NA
CATSQGNYGYTF
TGTGCCACCAGTCAGGGTAACTATGGCTACACCTTC
>TRBJ1-2|TRBV2|NA|15|once
CASSEKADSNYGYTF
TGTGCCAGCAGTGAAAAGGCAGACTCTAACTATGGCTACACCTTC
>TRBJ2-7|TRBV12-5|TRBD1|13|NA
CASGGTGAGEQYF
TGTGCTAGTGGTGGGACAGGGGCGGGGGAGCAGTACTTC
>TRBJ2-1|TRBV5-1|NA|16|NA
CASIFGAPSSYNEQFF
TGCGCCAGCATTTTCGGAGCGCCAAGCTCCTACAATGAGCAGTTCTTC
>TRBJ2-2|TRBV29-1|TRBD2|15|NA
CSVEGTSGNTGELFF
TGCAGCGTTGAGGGGACTAGCGGTAACACCGGGGAGCTGTTTTTT
>TRBJ2-7|TRBV18|TRBD1|14|few
CASSLQGASYEQYF
TGTGCCAGCTCCCTACAGGGGGCCTCCTACGAGCAGTACTTC
>TRBJ2-5|TRBV19|NA|13|NA
CASSIVVRETQYF
TGTGCCAGTAGTATTGTGGTCCGGGAGACCCAGTACTTC
>TRBJ2-7|TRBV7-2|TRBD2|16|NA
CASSLGSAGGPWEQYF
TGTGCCAGCAGCTTAGGATCTGCGGGAGGGCCATGGGAGCAGTACTTC
>TRBJ2-3|TRBV6-1|NA|14|NA
CASSEGRNTDTQYF
TGTGCCAGCAGTGAAGGGCGGAATACAGATACGCAGTATTTT
>TRBJ1-5|TRBV4-2|TRBD1|14|NA
CASSQDLGGQPQHF
TGTGCCAGCAGCCAAGATTTAGGGGGCCAGCCCCAGCATTTT
>TRBJ2-3|TRBV5-1|NA|14|few
CASSLSARTDTQYF
TGCGCCAGCAGCTTGTCTGCCCGGACAGATACGCAGTATTTT
>TRBJ2-7|TRBV6-5|TRBD1|14|NA
CASRGDRGPYEQYF
TGTGCCAGCAGAGGGGACAGGGGCCCCTACGAGCAGTACTTC
>TRBJ2-7|TRBV15|TRBD2|14|NA
CATSRGGLADEQYF
TGTGCCACCAGCAGAGGTGGACTAGCAGACGAGCAGTACTTC
>TRBJ2-7|TRBV6-2/TRBV6-3|NA|15|NA
CASSYPQRAAYEQYF
TGTGCCAGCAGTTACCCCCAGCGGGCAGCTTACGAGCAGTACTTC
>TRBJ2-2|TRBV5-5|TRBD2|17|NA
CASSWRLAGGPVGELFF
TGTGCCAGCAGCTGGAGACTAGCGGGAGGGCCAGTCGGGGAGCTGTTTTTT
>TRBJ2-7|TRBV5-1|NA|14|NA
CASSLQGSSYEQYF
TGCGCCAGCAGCTTGCAGGGGAGCTCCTACGAGCAGTACTTC
>TRBJ1-4|TRBV11-2|TRBD1|16|NA
CASSPNSGTENEKLFF
TGTGCCAGCAGCCCAAATTCCGGGACAGAGAATGAAAAACTGTTTTTT
>TRBJ2-2|TRBV12-3/TRBV12-4|NA|13|NA
CASSSENTGELFF
TGTGCCAGCAGCAGCGAGAACACCGGGGAGCTGTTTTTT
>TRBJ1-2|TRBV4-1|NA|15|NA
CASSQAFRANYGYTF
TGCGCCAGCAGCCAAGCGTTCAGGGCTAACTATGGCTACACCTTC
>TRBJ2-1|TRBV27|NA|16|once
CASSPTHLSSYNEQFF
TGTGCCAGCAGTCCCACCCATCTTAGCTCCTACAATGAGCAGTTCTTC
>TRBJ1-4|TRBV20-1|TRBD1|13|NA
CSASGQGNEKLFF
TGCAGTGCTAGTGGACAGGGGAATGAAAAACTGTTTTTT
>TRBJ2-7|TRBV19|TRBD2|15|NA
CASSIGGLAGYEQYF
TGTGCCAGTAGTATCGGGGGACTAGCCGGATACGAGCAGTACTTC
>TRBJ2-5|TRBV24-1|TRBD1|16|NA
CATSDPEQGVGETQYF
TGTGCCACCAGTGACCCGGAACAGGGGGTCGGGGAGACCCAGTACTTC
>TRBJ2-3|TRBV10-3|TRBD2|14|NA
CAIRFGGGTDTQYF
TGTGCCATCCGGTTTGGGGGGGGCACAGATACGCAGTATTTT
>TRBJ2-7|TRBV25-1|TRBD2|15|NA
CASSSGTSRFYEQYF
TGTGCCAGCAGTTCCGGGACTAGCAGATTCTACGAGCAGTACTTC
>TRBJ1-4|TRBV5-1|TRBD1|16|NA
CASSPGTGATNEKLFF
TGCGCCAGCAGCCCTGGGACAGGGGCAACTAATGAAAAACTGTTTTTT
>TRBJ2-7|TRBV10-3|NA|12|once
CAISEEIYEQYF
TGTGCCATCAGTGAAGAGATTTACGAGCAGTACTTC
>TRBJ1-1|TRBV9|TRBD1|13|NA
CASSAIQGVEAFF
TGTGCCAGCAGCGCAATTCAGGGGGTTGAAGCTTTCTTT
>TRBJ1-5|TRBV11-2|NA|13|once
CASSSQGTQPQHF
TGTGCCAGCAGCTCCCAGGGGACTCAGCCCCAGCATTTT
>TRBJ2-5|TRBV27|TRBD2|16|NA
CASRSGLAGGRGTQYF
TGTGCCAGCAGATCAGGACTAGCGGGAGGTCGCGGGACCCAGTACTTC
>TRBJ2-7|TRBV5-1|NA|14|once
CASSLGGQAYEQYF
TGCGCCAGCAGCTTGGGTGGGCAAGCCTACGAGCAGTACTTC
>TRBJ1-4|TRBV7-9|TRBD1|17|NA
CASSFRDRQNINEKLFF
TGTGCCAGCAGCTTCCGGGACAGACAAAACATTAATGAAAAACTGTTTTTT
>TRBJ2-1|TRBV11-2|TRBD2|16|NA
CASSLSLSLAGAEQFF
TGTGCCAGCAGCCTCAGTTTGAGTCTAGCGGGAGCTGAGCAGTTCTTC
>TRBJ1-1|TRBV14|NA|12|once
CASSQVAHEAFF
TGTGCCAGCAGCCAGGTAGCTCATGAAGCTTTCTTT
>TRBJ2-7|TRBV27|NA|15|NA
CASSHRTHSSYEQYF
TGTGCCAGCAGCCATCGGACACATAGTTCCTACGAGCAGTACTTC
>TRBJ2-1|TRBV4-2|NA|16|once
CASSHGETVLNNEQFF
TGTGCCAGCAGCCACGGGGAGACCGTTTTGAACAATGAGCAGTTCTTC
>TRBJ1-4|TRBV19|TRBD1|14|NA
CATRQGGTNEKLFF
TGTGCCACCCGACAGGGGGGGACTAATGAAAAACTGTTTTTT
>TRBJ2-1|TRBV30|TRBD1|16|NA
CAWSDWGQIPYNEQFF
TGTGCCTGGAGTGATTGGGGACAGATACCGTACAATGAGCAGTTCTTC
>TRBJ1-4|TRBV19|NA|15|few
CASRGSLRSNEKLFF
TGTGCCAGTAGAGGTTCCCTGAGGAGTAATGAAAAACTGTTTTTT
>TRBJ1-3|TRBV9|NA|15|NA
CASSDRDISGNTIYF
TGTGCCAGCAGCGATAGGGACATCTCTGGAAACACCATATATTTT
>TRBJ2-1|TRBV7-2|TRBD2|15|NA
CASSLGTSGYNEQFF
TGTGCCAGCAGCTTAGGGACTAGCGGTTACAATGAGCAGTTCTTC
>TRBJ2-7|TRBV21-1|NA|14|NA
CASSKEAGRCEQYF
TGTGCCAGCAGCAAAGAGGCGGGACGTTGCGAGCAGTACTTC
>TRBJ2-3|TRBV27|TRBD1|16|NA
CASSARQGWGRVTQYF
TGTGCCAGCAGTGCCCGACAGGGGTGGGGACGGGTTACGCAGTATTTT
>TRBJ2-5|TRBV30|TRBD1|14|NA
CACPGQGNQETQYF
TGTGCCTGTCCCGGACAGGGGAACCAAGAGACCCAGTACTTC
>TRBJ2-1|TRBV5-8|TRBD2|19|NA
CASSLARLAGVGSYNEQFF
TGTGCCAGCAGCTTGGCCAGGCTAGCGGGAGTGGGGTCCTACAATGAGCAGTTCTTC
>TRBJ2-7|TRBV14|NA|15|NA
CASSQEAGGYYEQYF
TGTGCCAGCAGCCAAGAAGCCGGAGGCTACTACGAGCAGTACTTC
>TRBJ2-1|TRBV27|NA|13|NA
CASSLYRNSEQFF
TGTGCCAGCAGTTTGTATAGGAACAGTGAGCAGTTCTTC